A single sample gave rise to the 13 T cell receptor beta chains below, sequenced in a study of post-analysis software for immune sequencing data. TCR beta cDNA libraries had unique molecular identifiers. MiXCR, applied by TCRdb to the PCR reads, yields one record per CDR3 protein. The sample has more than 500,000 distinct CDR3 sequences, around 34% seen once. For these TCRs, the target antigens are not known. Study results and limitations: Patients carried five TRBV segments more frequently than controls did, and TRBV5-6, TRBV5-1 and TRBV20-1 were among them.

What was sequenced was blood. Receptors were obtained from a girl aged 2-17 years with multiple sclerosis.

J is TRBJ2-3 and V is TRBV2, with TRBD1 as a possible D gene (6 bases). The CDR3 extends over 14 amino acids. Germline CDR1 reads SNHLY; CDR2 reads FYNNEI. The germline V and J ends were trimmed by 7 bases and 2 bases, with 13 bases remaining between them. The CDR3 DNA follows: TGTGCCAGCATTGTGGGGGCGCTCACAGATACGCAGTATTTT. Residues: CASIVGALTDTQYF.

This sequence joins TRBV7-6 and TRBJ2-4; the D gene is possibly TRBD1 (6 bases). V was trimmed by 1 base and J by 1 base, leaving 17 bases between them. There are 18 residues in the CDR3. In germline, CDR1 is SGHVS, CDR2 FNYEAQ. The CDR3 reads CASSLEIRTGSAKNIQYF. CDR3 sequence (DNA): TGTGCCAGCAGCTTAGAAATCAGAACAGGGAGCGCCAAAAACATTCAGTACTTC.

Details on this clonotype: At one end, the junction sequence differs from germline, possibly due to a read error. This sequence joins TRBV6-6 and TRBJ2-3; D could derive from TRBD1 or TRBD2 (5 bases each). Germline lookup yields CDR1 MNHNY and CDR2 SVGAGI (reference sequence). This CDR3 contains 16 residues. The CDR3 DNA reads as TGTGCCAGCAGCTACTATTGGGACGGCTACACAGATACGCAGTATTTT. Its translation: CASSYYWDGYTDTQYF.

In nucleotides, the CDR3 is TGTGCCAGCAGCTTAGGGGAGGGGCGGGATACGCAGTATTTT. Its protein is CASSLGEGRDTQYF. The chain is built from TRBV7-2 and TRBJ2-3; TRBD2 aligns across 7 bases. The CDR3 sequence is 14 residues long. CDR1 and CDR2 (germline): SGHTA, FQGNSA. Germline trimming cut 1 base from V and 6 bases from J; bases unmatched to any gene: 4.

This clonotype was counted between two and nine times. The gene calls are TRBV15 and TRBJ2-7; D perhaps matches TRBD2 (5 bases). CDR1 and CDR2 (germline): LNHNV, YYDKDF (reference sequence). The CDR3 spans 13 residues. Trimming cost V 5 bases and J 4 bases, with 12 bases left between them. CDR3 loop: CATSGDSGYEQYF. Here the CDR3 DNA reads TGTGCCACCAGCGGTGATTCGGGGTACGAGCAGTACTTC. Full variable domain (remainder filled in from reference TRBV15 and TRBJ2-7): DAMVIQNPRYQVTQFGKPVTLSCSQTLNHNVMYWYQQKSSQAPKLLFHYYDKDFNNEADTPDNFQSRRPNTSFCFLDIRSPGLGDTAMYLCATSGDSGYEQYFGPGTRLTVT.

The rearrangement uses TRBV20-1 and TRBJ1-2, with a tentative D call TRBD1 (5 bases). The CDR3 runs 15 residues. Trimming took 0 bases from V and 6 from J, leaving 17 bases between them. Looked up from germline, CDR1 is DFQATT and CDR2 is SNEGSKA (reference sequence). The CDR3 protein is CSARDPRGPGNGYTF. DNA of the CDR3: TGCAGTGCTAGAGATCCGCGGGGCCCCGGGAATGGCTACACCTTC.

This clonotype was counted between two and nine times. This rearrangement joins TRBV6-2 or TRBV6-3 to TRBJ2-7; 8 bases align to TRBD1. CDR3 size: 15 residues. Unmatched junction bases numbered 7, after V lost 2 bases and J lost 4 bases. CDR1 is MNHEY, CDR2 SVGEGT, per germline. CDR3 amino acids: CASSYGQGARYEQYF. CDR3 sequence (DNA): TGTGCCAGCAGTTACGGGCAGGGGGCGCGATACGAGCAGTACTTC.

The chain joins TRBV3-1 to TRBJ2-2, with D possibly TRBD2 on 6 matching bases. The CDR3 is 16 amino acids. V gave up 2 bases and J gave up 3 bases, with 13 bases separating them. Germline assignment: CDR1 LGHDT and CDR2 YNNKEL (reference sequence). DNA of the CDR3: TGTGCCAGCAGCCAATACCACGGAGGGGACACCGGGGAGCTGTTTTTT. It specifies CASSQYHGGDTGELFF.

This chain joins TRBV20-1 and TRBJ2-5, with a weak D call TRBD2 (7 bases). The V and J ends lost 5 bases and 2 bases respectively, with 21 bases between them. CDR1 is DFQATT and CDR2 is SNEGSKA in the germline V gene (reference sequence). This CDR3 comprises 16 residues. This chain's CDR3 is CSAPFGARGTQETQYF. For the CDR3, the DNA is TGCAGTGCTCCGTTCGGGGCGCGGGGGACACAAGAGACCCAGTACTTC.

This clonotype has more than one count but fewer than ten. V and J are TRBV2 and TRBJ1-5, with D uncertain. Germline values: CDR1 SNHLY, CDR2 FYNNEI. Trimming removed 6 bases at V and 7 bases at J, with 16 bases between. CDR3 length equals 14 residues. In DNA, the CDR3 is TGTGCCAGCAGGAGAGGTCTAGCGGACCAGCCCCAGCATTTT. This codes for CASRRGLADQPQHF.

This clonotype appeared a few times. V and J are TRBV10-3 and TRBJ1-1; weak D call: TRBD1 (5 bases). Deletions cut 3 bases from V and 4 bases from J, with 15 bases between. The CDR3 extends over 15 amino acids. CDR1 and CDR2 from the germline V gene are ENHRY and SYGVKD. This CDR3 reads CAISDQGAGGTEAFF. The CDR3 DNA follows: TGTGCCATCAGTGATCAAGGAGCGGGGGGCACTGAAGCTTTCTTT.

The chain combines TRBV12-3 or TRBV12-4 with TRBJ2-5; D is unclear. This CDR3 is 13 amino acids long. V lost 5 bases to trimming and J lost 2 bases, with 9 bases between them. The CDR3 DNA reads TGTGCCAGCAGTATATCGTTTCAAGAGACCCAGTACTTC. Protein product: CASSISFQETQYF.

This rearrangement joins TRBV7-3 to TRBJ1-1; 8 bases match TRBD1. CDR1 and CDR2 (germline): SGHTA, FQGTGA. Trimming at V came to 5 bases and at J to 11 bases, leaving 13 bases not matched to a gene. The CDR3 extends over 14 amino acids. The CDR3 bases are TGTGCCAGCAGCCTGGACAGGGCTGGGCGTGAGGCTTTCTTT. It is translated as CASSLDRAGREAFF.